One sample yielded the 17 T cell receptor beta chains listed below, sequenced in a study of patients and donors after allogeneic stem cell transplantation. TCRdb re-derived calls from the RT-PCR reads in MiXCR, one entry per CDR3 protein. There are about 160,000 distinct CDR3 sequences in the sample; approximately 24% occur only once, and about 25% lies in the top ten. Material: blood, either unsorted or a sorted T cell fraction (not recorded which). The origin of the receptors is a human donor who was either an allogeneic HSCT recipient or a stem cell or donor lymphocyte infusion donor (not recorded which). It is not recorded whose cells these are; they may come from a transplant donor.

This clonotype appeared many times. This rearrangement joins TRBV16 to TRBJ1-4, with D hard to call. Trimming shortened V by 2 bases and J by 8 bases, and 15 bases separated the two germline ends. Germline CDR1 reads KGHSY; CDR2 reads FQNENV. The CDR3 is made up of 15 amino acids. The CDR3 nucleotides are TGTGCCAGCAGCCAACCGGGCCTCTCGAACGAAAAACTGTTTTTT. It is translated as CASSQPGLSNEKLFF.

The chain is built from TRBV12-3 or TRBV12-4 and TRBJ1-5, with TRBD1 matching 12 bases. V trimming: 5 bases; J trimming: 6 bases; junction bases outside the gene matches: 8. The CDR3 covers 16 residues. CDR3 nucleotides: TGTGCCAGCAGTCTGAGGGACAGGGGGCTTAGTCAGCCCCAGCATTTT. It specifies CASSLRDRGLSQPQHF.

This clonotype was seen repeatedly, ten times or more. This chain joins TRBV20-1 and TRBJ1-2; a possible D gene is TRBD1 (6 bases). The ends were cut back, 3 bases at V and 6 bases at J, with 11 bases in the middle. CDR3 length: 12 residues. The germline gives CDR1 DFQATT, CDR2 SNEGSKA (reference sequence). CDR3 sequence reads: CSASRRGHGYTF. The CDR3 DNA is TGCAGTGCTAGTCGCAGGGGACATGGCTACACCTTC.

The chain carries TRBV7-3 and TRBJ2-1; 11 bases agree with TRBD2. Looked up from germline, CDR1 is SGHTA and CDR2 is FQGTGA. CDR3 length: 15 residues. The V segment lost 2 bases and the J segment 7 bases; nucleotides outside the gene matches: 4. CDR3 coding DNA: TGTGCCAGCAGCTTACTAGCGGGAGGAGGAAATGAGCAGTTCTTC. It encodes CASSLLAGGGNEQFF.

This clonotype was counted between two and nine times. The CDR3 is CASSQVLTGAVISGELFF. The CDR3 DNA reads TGCGCCAGCAGCCAAGTACTGACAGGAGCCGTAATTTCCGGGGAGCTGTTTTTT. The chain recombines TRBV4-3 with TRBJ2-2; D may be TRBD1 (6 bases). Germline V lookup: CDR1 LGHNA, CDR2 YSLEER. V lost 1 base to trimming and J lost 6 bases, with 21 bases between them. There are 18 residues in the CDR3.

This clonotype came up many times. The chain links TRBV29-1 to TRBJ1-3, with TRBD1 as a possible D gene (5 bases). This CDR3 has 14 amino acids. Germline V lookup: CDR1 SQVTM, CDR2 ANQGSEA. Trimming removed 4 bases from V and 0 bases from J, with 10 bases in between. The CDR3 coding sequence is TGCAGCGTTGGACAGAGCCCCTCTGGAAACACCATATATTTT. This gives the protein CSVGQSPSGNTIYF. Together with reference TRBV29-1 and TRBJ1-3, the CDR3 gives the full variable domain: SAVISQKPSRDICQRGTSLTIQCQVDSQVTMMFWYRQQPGQSLTLIATANQGSEATYESGFVIDKFPISRPNLTFSTLTVSNMSPEDSSIYLCSVGQSPSGNTIYFGEGSWLTVV.

This clonotype was detected only a few times. The CDR3 sequence is CASSLDGQGYGYTF. The CDR3 nucleotides read TGTGCCAGCAGTTTAGATGGACAGGGCTATGGCTACACCTTC. The chain couples TRBV12-3 or TRBV12-4 to TRBJ1-2; 8 bases are shared with TRBD1. V dropped 1 base and J dropped 4; count of bases not matched to a gene: 2. The CDR3 has 14 amino acids.

This clonotype was found a few times. CDR3 region: CSVDQDREEAQDYGYTF. As DNA, the CDR3 is TGCAGCGTTGACCAGGACAGGGAGGAGGCCCAGGACTATGGCTACACCTTC. The chain couples TRBV29-1 to TRBJ1-2; 8 bases are a match to TRBD1. The junction had 15 bases not matched to a gene; V was cut back by 3 bases and J by 3 bases. Germline assignment: CDR1 SQVTM and CDR2 ANQGSEA. The CDR3 is made up of 17 amino acids.

This clonotype was counted at least ten times. V and J are TRBV5-1 and TRBJ1-4; the D gene is possibly TRBD1 (5 bases). The V and J ends lost 7 bases and 10 bases respectively, with 17 bases between them. CDR3 length: 13 residues. Germline CDR1 reads SGHRS; CDR2 reads YFSETQ. CDR3 nucleotides: TGCGCCAGCCAGATGGAGGAAAGGGGAAAACTGTTTTTT. Protein sequence: CASQMEERGKLFF.

This chain joins TRBV2 and TRBJ2-5; D might be TRBD2 (5 bases). This CDR3 contains 14 residues. The germline V gene encodes CDR1 SNHLY and CDR2 FYNNEI. V was shortened by 9 bases and J by 1 base, with 15 bases between the two germline ends. CDR3 nucleotide sequence: TGTGCCAGGACCGGGAAGGGATCCCAAGAGACCCAGTACTTC. The encoded protein is CARTGKGSQETQYF.

The gene calls are TRBV30 and TRBJ1-2; D not certain. The V end was cut by 8 bases, the J end by 7 bases, with 17 bases between. Germline-derived CDR1 and CDR2 are GTSNPN and SVGIG (reference sequence). The CDR3 is 12 amino acids. Here the CDR3 reads CAGPSRVGGYTF. The CDR3 DNA reads TGTGCCGGACCCAGTCGGGTCGGTGGCTACACCTTC.

The chain combines TRBV10-3 with TRBJ2-3; 10 positions match TRBD1. The CDR3 spans 15 residues. The V gene's germline CDR1 is ENHRY and CDR2 SYGVKD. The junction had 14 bases not matched to a gene; V was cut back by 11 bases and J by 6 bases. DNA of the CDR3: TGTGCCGCCAAAGCCGGGACAGGGGAGAGGGATACGCAGTATTTT. Its translation: CAAKAGTGERDTQYF.

In its sample, this clonotype was seen a few times. CDR3 in amino acids: CASSLSWPRTPLHF. CDR3 DNA: TGCGCCAGCAGCTTGTCGTGGCCCAGGACACCCCTCCACTTT. The chain is built from TRBV5-1 and TRBJ1-6; D is uncertain. The CDR3 runs to 14 residues. Germline CDR1 SGHRS, CDR2 YFSETQ. V gave up 1 base and J gave up 11 bases, with 13 bases separating them. Together with reference TRBV5-1 and TRBJ1-6, the CDR3 gives the full variable domain: KAGVTQTPRYLIKTRGQQVTLSCSPISGHRSVSWYQQTPGQGLQFLFEYFSETQRNKGNFPGRFSGRQFSNSRSEMNVSTLELGDSALYLCASSLSWPRTPLHFGNGTRLTVT.

The rearrangement uses TRBV6-5 and TRBJ2-7; 9 bases are shared with TRBD2. The CDR3 totals 14 residues. V dropped 5 bases and J dropped 6; count of bases not matched to a gene: 8. CDR1 and CDR2 (germline): MNHEY, SVGAGI. CDR3 loop: CASSTPGLAGEQYF. Here the CDR3 DNA reads TGTGCCAGCAGTACCCCGGGACTAGCAGGCGAGCAGTACTTC.

This clonotype was seen more than once but under ten times. J is TRBJ1-2 and V is TRBV20-1, with TRBD1 as a possible D gene (5 bases). The ends were cut back, 3 bases at V and 0 bases at J, with 11 bases in the middle. Germline lookup yields CDR1 DFQATT and CDR2 SNEGSKA (reference sequence). The CDR3 spans 14 residues. The CDR3 here is CSASGGGANYGYTF. The CDR3, as DNA: TGCAGTGCTAGCGGGGGAGGGGCTAACTATGGCTACACCTTC.

This clonotype was picked up a small number of times. The CDR3 protein is CASSSWPRVYNSPLHF. The CDR3, as DNA: TGTGCCAGCAGTTCATGGCCCCGGGTCTATAATTCACCCCTCCACTTT. The gene calls are TRBV7-2 and TRBJ1-6; D is uncertain. Trimming stripped 6 bases from V and 3 bases from J, with 15 bases between. Germline V gene lookup returns CDR1 SGHTA and CDR2 FQGNSA. The CDR3 is 16 residues long.

This clonotype was recorded once. Just one base apart from a much larger clone, this may be a read error. J is TRBJ1-2 and V is TRBV27; D gene unclear. Trimming left V 8 bases short and J 6 bases short, with 22 bases between. Germline V CDR1 and CDR2: MNHEY, SMNVEV (reference sequence). CDR3 size: 15 residues. CDR3 residues: CASREPGRPTDGYTF. The CDR3 DNA sequence: TGTGCCAGCCGAGAGCCCGGCCGACCAACTGATGGCTACACCTTC.